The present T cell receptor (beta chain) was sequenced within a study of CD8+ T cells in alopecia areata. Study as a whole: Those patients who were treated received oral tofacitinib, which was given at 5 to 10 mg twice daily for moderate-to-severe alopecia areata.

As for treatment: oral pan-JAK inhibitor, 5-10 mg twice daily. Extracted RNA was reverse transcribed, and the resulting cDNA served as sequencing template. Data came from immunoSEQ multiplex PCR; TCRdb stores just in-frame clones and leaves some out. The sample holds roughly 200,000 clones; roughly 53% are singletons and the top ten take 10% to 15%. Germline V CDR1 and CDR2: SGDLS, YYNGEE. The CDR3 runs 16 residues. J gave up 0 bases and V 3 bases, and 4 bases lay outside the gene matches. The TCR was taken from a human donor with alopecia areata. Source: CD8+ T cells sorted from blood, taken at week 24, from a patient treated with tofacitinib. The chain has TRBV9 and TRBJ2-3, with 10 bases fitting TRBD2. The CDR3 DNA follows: TGTGCCAGCAGCGCCAGCGGGGGGGCTAGCACAGATACGCAGTATTTT. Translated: CASSASGGASTDTQYF.